A single count supports the clone carrying this TCR beta chain. The antigen remains unidentified. Trimming removed 1 base from V and 2 bases from J, with 9 bases in between. The CDR3 extends over 14 amino acids. The sample is drawn from a study of T cells in Graves' hyperthyroidism and ophthalmopathy. Graves' hyperthyroidism was deemed stable absent ophthalmopathy progression within 18 months. Diagnosis of hyperthyroidism was new in patients aged 18 to 65, and its duration was under 2 months. Each diagnosis was grounded in clinical symptoms, serum thyroxine and TRAb, thyroid ultrasound, and orbital computed tomography. From RNA transcripts, TCR beta CDR3 regions were amplified. A first-round RT-PCR of the TCR CDR3 used the HTBI primer set. Using its own MiXCR run on the multiplex PCR reads, TCRdb lists one record per CDR3 protein. The table shows approximately 590,000 distinct CDR3 sequences, with just over 45% occurring only once.

Study conclusions and caveats: Blood also showed most of the thyroid clonotypes that were expanded above 0.001.

Material for sequencing was peripheral blood or thyroid tissue (not recorded which). The source of this sequence is a woman aged 18-35 years with Graves' hyperthyroidism. The chain links TRBV12-3 or TRBV12-4 to TRBJ2-7, with D possibly matching TRBD2 (6 bases). The CDR3 sequence is CASSLGREAYEQYF. CDR3 sequence (DNA): TGTGCCAGCAGTTTAGGGAGGGAGGCCTACGAGCAGTACTTC.